Here is one T cell receptor beta chain with its context. Some clones are missing from TCRdb's copy, which holds only in-frame ones; the method was immunoSEQ multiplex PCR. The sample holds 100,000 or so clones, about nine tenths seen once. Trimming shortened V by 6 bases and J by 4 bases, and 13 bases separated the two germline ends. The CDR3 spans 13 residues. The data were taken from a study of blood T cell repertoires in COVID-19. The sequence was obtained from a man aged 45 to 65 with active COVID-19. Sequenced: peripheral blood. The gene calls are TRBV12-3 or TRBV12-4 and TRBJ2-7; tentatively, D is TRBD2 (5 bases). CDR3 sequence: CASSLSRGYEQYF. CDR3 coding DNA: TGTGCCAGCAGCTTGTCACGGGGATACGAGCAGTACTTC.